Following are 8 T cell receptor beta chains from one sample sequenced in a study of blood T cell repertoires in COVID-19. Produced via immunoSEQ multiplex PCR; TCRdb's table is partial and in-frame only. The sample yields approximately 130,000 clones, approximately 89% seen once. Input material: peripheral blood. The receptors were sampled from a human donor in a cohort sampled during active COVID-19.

CDR3 sequence reads: CASSILRTGGHQPQHF. The CDR3 DNA sequence: TGTGCCAGTAGTATCCTCCGGACAGGGGGCCATCAGCCCCAGCATTTT. This chain joins TRBV19 and TRBJ1-5, with 11 bases matching TRBD1. This CDR3 contains 16 residues. The ends lost 3 bases at V and 5 bases at J; junction bases unmatched: 6. Per germline, CDR1 LNHDA and CDR2 SQIVND (reference sequence).

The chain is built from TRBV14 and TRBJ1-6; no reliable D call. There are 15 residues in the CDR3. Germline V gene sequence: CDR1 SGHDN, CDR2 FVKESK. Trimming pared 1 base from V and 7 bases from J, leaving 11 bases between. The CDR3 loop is CASSQARGNNSPLHF. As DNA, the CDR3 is TGTGCCAGCAGCCAAGCACGAGGGAACAATTCACCCCTCCACTTT.

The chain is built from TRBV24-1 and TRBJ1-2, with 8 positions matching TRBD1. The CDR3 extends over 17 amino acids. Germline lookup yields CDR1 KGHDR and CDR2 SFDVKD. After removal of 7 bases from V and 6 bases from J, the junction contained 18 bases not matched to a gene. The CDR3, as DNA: TGTGCCACCAGCGGGGGGCAGGGGGCCATAGAAAGGAATGGCTACACCTTC. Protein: CATSGGQGAIERNGYTF.

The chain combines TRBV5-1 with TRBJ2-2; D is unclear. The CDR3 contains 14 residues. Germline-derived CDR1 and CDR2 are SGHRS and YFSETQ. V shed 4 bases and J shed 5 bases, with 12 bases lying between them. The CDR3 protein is CASSQRIGTGELFF. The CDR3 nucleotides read TGCGCCAGCAGCCAGAGGATCGGTACCGGGGAGCTGTTTTTT.

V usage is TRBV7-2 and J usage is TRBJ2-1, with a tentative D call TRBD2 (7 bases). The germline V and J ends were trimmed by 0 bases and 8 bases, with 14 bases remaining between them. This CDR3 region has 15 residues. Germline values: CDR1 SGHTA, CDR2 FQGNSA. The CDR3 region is CASSLAGGAWDEQFF. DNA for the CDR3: TGTGCCAGCAGCTTAGCGGGGGGGGCGTGGGATGAGCAGTTCTTC.

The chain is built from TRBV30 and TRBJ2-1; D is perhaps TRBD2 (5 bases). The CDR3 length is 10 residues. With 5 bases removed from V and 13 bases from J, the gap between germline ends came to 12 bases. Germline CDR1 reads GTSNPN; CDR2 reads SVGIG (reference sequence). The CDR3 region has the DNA TGTGCCTGGGGACTGGGCGCACAGTTCTTC. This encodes CAWGLGAQFF.

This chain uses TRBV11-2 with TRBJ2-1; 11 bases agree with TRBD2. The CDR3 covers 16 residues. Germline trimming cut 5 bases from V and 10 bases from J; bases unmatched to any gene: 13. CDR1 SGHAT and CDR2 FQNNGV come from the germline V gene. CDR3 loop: CASSPAGTSGRREQFF. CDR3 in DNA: TGTGCCAGCAGCCCGGCCGGGACTAGCGGTCGGCGGGAGCAGTTCTTC.

The CDR3 DNA reads TGTGCCAGCAGCCACGGGACAGGGGGCTGGGAGCAGTACGTC. As protein: CASSHGTGGWEQYV. This sequence joins TRBV3-1 (or the pseudogene TRBV3-2) and TRBJ2-7; 12 nucleotides agree with TRBD1. The CDR3 contains 14 residues. Germline loops: CDR1 LGHDT, CDR2 YNNKEL (reference sequence). V trimming: 3 bases; J trimming: 7 bases; junction bases outside the gene matches: 4.